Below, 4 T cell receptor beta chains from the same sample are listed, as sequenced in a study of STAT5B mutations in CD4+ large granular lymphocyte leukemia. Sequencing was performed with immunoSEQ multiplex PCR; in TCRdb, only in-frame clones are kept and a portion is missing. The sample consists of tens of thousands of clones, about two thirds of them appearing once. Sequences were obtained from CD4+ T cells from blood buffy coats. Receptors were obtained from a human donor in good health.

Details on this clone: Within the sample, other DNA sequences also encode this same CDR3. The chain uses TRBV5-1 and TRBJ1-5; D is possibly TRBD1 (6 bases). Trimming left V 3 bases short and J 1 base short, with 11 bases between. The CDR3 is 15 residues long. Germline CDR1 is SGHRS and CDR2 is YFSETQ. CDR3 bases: TGCGCCAGCAGCTCACAGGGTGGGAGCAATCAGCCCCAGCATTTT. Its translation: CASSSQGGSNQPQHF.

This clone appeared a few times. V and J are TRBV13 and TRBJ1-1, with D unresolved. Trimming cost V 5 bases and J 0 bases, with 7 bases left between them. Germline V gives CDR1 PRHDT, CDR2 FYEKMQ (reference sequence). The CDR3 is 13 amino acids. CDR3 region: CASSARMNTEAFF. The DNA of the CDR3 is TGTGCCAGCAGCGCCCGTATGAACACTGAAGCTTTCTTT.

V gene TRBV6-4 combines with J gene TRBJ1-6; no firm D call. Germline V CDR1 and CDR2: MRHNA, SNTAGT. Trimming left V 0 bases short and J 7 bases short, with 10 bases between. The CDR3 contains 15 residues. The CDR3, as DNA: TGTGCCAGCAGTGACTCTGGCAGACCGAATTCACCCCTCCACTTT. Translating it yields CASSDSGRPNSPLHF.

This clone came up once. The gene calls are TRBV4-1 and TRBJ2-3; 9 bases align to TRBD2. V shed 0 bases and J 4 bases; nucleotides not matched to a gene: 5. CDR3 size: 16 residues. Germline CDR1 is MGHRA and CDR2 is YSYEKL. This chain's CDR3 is CASSQDWRGGSDTQYF. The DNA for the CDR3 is TGCGCCAGCAGCCAAGATTGGCGGGGGGGCTCAGATACGCAGTATTTT.